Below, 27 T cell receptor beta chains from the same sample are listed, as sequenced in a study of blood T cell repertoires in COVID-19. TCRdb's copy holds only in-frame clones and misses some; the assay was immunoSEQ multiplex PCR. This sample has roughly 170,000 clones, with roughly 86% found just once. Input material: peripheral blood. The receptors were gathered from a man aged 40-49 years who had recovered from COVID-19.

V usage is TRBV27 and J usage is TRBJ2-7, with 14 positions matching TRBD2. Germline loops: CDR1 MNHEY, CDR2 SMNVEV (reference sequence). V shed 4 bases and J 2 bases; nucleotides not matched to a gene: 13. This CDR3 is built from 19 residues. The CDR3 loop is CASSSFSGTSGRFAYEQYF. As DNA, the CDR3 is TGTGCCAGCAGTTCATTTTCCGGGACTAGCGGGAGATTTGCCTACGAGCAGTACTTC.

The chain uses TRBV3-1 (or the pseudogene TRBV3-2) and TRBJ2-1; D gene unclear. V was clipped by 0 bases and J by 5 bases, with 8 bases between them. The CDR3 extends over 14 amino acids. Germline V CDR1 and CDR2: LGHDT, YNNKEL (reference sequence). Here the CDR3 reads CASSQDGLNNEQFF. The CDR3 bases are TGTGCCAGCAGCCAAGATGGGCTAAACAATGAGCAGTTCTTC.

CDR3 coding DNA: TGTGCCAGCAGTGAGGGGGGTAAGGAGACCCAGTACTTC. Residues: CASSEGGKETQYF. The gene calls are TRBV6-1 and TRBJ2-5; D possibly corresponds to TRBD2 (6 bases). This CDR3 region has 13 residues. V was shortened by 3 bases and J by 5 bases, with 10 bases between the two germline ends. Germline loops: CDR1 MNHNS, CDR2 SASEGT.

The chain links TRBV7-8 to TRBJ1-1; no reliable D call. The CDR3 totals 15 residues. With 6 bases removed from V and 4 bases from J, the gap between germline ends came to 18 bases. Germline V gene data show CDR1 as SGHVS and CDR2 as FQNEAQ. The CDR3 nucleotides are TGTGCCAGCAGACGTCACACCGGGGAACCCACTGAAGCTTTCTTT. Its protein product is CASRRHTGEPTEAFF.

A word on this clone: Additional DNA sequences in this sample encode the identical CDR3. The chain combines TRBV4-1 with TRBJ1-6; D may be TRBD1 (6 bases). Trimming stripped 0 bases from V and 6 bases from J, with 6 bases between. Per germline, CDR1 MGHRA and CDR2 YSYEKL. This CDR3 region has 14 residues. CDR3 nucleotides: TGCGCCAGCAGCCAAGACAGGGGTAATTCACCCCTCCACTTT. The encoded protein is CASSQDRGNSPLHF.

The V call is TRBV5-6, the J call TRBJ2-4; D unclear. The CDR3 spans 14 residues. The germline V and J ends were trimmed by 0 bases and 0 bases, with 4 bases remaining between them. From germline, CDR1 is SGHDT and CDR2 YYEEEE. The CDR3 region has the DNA TGTGCCAGCAGCTTGGTAATAGCCAAAAACATTCAGTACTTC. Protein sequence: CASSLVIAKNIQYF.

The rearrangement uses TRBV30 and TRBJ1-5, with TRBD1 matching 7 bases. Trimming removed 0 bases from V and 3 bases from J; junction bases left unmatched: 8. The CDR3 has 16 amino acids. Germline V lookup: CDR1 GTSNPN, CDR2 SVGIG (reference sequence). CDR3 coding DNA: TGTGCCTGGAGTGTATTCGGAGGGGGCCACAATCAGCCCCAGCATTTT. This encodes CAWSVFGGGHNQPQHF.

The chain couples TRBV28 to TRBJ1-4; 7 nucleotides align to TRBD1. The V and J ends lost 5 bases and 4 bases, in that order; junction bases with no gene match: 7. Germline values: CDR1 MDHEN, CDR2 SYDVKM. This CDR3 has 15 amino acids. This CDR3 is CASSPGDRGNEKLFF. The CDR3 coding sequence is TGTGCCAGCAGTCCGGGGGACAGAGGTAATGAAAAACTGTTTTTT.

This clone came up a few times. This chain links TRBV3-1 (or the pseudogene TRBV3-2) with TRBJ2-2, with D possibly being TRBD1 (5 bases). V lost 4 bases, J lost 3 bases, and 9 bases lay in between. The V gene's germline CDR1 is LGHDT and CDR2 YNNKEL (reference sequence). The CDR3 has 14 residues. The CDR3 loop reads CASSPSGYTGELFF. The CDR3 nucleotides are TGTGCCAGCAGCCCGTCAGGGTACACCGGGGAGCTGTTTTTT.

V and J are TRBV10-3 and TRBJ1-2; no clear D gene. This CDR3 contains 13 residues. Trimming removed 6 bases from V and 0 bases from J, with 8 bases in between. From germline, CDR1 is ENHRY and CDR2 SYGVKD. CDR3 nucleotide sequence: TGTGCCATCAGCCCGTTAGCTAACTATGGCTACACCTTC. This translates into CAISPLANYGYTF.

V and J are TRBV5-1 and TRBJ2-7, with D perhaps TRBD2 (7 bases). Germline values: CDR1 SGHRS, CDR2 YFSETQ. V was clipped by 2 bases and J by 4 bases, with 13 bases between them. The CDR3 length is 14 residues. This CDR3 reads CASSLGGDLYEQYF. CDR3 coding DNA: TGCGCCAGCAGCTTAGGGGGGGACTTGTACGAGCAGTACTTC.

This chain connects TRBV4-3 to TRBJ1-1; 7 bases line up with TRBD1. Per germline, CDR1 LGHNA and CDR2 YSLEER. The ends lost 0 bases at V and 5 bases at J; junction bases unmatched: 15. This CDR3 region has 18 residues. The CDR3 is CASSQESPQGRYWTEAFF. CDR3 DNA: TGCGCCAGCAGCCAAGAGTCCCCACAGGGGCGGTATTGGACTGAAGCTTTCTTT.

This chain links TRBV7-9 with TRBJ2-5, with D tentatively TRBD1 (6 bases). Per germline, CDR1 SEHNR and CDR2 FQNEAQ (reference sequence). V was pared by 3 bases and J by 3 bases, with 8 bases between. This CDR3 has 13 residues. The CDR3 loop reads CASSLTGKETQYF. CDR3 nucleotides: TGTGCCAGCAGCTTGACAGGAAAAGAGACCCAGTACTTC.

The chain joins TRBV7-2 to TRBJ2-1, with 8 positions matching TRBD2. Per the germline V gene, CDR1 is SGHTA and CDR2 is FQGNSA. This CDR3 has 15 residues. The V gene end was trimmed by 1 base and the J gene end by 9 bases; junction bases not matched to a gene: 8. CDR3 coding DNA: TGTGCCAGCAGCTTAGAGTCGGGGGGGCCTGCTGAGCAGTTCTTC. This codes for CASSLESGGPAEQFF.

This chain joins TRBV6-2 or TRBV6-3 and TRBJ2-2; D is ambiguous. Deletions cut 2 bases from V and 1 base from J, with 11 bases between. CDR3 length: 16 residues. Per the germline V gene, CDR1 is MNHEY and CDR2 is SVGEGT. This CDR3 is CASSYHRGRNTGELFF. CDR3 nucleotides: TGTGCCAGCAGTTACCATCGAGGAAGGAACACCGGGGAGCTGTTTTTT.

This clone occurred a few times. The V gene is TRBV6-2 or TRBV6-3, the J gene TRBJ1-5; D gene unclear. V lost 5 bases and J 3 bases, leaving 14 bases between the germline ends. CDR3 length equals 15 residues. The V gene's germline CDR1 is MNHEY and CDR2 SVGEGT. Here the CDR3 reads CASSLGGWVNQPQHF. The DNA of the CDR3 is TGTGCCAGCAGTCTAGGTGGATGGGTCAATCAGCCCCAGCATTTT.

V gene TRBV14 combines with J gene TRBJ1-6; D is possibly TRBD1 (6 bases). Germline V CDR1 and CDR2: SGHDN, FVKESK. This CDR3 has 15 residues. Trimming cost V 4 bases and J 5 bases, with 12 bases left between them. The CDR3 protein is CASSRGGLDNSPLHF. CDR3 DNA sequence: TGTGCCAGCAGCCGGGGGGGCCTCGATAATTCACCCCTCCACTTT.

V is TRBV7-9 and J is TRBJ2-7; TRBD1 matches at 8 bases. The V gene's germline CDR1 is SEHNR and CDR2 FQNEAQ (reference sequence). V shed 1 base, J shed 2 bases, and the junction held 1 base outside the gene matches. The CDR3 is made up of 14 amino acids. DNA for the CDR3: TGTGCCAGCAGCTTAGTACAGGGGGCCTACGAGCAGTACTTC. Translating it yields CASSLVQGAYEQYF.

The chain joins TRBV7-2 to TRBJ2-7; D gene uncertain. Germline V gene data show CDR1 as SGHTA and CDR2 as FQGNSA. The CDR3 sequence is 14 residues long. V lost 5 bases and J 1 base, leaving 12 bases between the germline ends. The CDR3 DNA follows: TGTGCCAGCAGCCCTACGCGGAGTTCCTACGAGCAGTACTTC. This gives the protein CASSPTRSSYEQYF.

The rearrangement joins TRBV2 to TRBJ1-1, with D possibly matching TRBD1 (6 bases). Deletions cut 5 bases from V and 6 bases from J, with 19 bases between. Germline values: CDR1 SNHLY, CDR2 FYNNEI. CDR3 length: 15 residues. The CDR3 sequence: CASSMQGLEVSEAFF. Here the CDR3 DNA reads TGTGCCAGCAGTATGCAGGGGCTCGAAGTGTCTGAAGCTTTCTTT.

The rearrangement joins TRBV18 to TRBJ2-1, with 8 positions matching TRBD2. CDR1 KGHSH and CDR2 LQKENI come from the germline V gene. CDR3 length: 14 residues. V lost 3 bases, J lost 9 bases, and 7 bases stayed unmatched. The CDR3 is CASSPGLAWGEQFF. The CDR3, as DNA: TGTGCCAGCTCACCCGGACTAGCCTGGGGTGAGCAGTTCTTC.

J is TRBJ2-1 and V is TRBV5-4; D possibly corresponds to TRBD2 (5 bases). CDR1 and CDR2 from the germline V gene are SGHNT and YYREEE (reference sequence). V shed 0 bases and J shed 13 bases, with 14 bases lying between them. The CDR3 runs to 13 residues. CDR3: CASSLGPLGGQFF. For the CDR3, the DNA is TGTGCCAGCAGCTTGGGACCTCTCGGAGGACAGTTCTTC.

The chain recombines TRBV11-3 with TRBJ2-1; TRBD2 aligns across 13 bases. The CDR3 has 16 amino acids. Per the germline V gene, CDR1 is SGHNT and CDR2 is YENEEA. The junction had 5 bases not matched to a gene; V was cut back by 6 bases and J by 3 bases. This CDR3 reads CASSSGLAGHYNEQFF. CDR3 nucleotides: TGTGCCAGCAGTTCGGGACTAGCGGGGCACTACAATGAGCAGTTCTTC. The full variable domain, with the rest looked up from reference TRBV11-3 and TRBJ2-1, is EAGVVQSPRYKIIEKKQPVAFWCNPISGHNTLYWYLQNLGQGPELLIRYENEEAVDDSQLPKDRFSAERLKGVDSTLKIQPAELGDSAVYLCASSSGLAGHYNEQFFGPGTRLTVL.

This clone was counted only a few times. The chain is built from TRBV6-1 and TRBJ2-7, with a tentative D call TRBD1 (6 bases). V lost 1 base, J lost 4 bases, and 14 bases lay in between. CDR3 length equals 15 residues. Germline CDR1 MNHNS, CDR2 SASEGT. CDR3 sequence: CASSEVGTPPYEQYF. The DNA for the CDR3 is TGTGCCAGCAGTGAAGTCGGGACACCTCCTTACGAGCAGTACTTC.

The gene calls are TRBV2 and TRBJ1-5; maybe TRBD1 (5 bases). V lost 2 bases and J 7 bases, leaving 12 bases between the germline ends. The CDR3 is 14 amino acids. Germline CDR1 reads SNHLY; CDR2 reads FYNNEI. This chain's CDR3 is CASSEQGLGQPQHF. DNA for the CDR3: TGTGCCAGCAGTGAACAGGGTCTTGGACAGCCCCAGCATTTT.

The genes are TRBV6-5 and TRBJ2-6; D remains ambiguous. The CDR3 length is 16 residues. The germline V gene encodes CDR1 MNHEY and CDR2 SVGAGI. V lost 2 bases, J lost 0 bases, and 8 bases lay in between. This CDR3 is CASSYTHSSGANVLTF. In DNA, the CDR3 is TGTGCCAGCAGTTACACCCACAGCTCTGGGGCCAACGTCCTGACTTTC.

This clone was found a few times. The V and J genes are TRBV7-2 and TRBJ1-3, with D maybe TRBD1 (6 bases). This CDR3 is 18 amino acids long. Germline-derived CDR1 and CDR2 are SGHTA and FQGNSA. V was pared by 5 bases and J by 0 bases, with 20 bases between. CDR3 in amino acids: CASSQGPHLTASGNTIYF. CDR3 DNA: TGTGCCAGCAGCCAGGGGCCACATTTGACGGCCTCTGGAAACACCATATATTTT.